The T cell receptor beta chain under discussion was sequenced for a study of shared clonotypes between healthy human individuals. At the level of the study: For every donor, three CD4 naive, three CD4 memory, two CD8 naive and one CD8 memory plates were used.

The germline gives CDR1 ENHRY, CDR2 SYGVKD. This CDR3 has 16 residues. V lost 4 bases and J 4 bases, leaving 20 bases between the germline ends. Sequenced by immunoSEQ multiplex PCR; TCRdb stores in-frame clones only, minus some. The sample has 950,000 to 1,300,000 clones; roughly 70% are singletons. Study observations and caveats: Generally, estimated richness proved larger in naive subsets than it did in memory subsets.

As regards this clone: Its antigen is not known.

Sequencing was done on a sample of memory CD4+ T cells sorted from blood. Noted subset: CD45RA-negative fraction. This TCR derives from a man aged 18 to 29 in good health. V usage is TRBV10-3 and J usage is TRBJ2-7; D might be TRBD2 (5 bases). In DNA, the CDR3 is TGTGCCATCAGTGGGGGTCACGGGCGGGCTGGATACGAGCAGTACTTC. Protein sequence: CAISGGHGRAGYEQYF.